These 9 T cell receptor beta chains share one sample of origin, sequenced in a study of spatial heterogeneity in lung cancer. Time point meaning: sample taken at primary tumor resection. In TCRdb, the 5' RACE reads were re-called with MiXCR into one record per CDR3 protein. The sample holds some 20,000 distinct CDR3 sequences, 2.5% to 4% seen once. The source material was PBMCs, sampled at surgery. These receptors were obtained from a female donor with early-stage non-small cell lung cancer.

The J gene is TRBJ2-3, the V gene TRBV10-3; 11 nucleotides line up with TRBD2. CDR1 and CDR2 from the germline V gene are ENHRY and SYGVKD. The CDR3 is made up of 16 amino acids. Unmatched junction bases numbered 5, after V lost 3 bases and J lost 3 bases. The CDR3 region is CAISDLAGGQTDTQYF. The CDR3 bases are TGTGCCATCAGTGACCTAGCGGGAGGTCAGACAGATACGCAGTATTTT.

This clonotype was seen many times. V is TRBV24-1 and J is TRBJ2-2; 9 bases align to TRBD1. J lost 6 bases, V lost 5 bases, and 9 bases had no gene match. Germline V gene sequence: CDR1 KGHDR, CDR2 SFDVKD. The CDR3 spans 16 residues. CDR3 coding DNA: TGTGCCACCAGTGCCGCCTGGACAGGGGCCCCCGGGGAGCTGTTTTTT. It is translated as CATSAAWTGAPGELFF.

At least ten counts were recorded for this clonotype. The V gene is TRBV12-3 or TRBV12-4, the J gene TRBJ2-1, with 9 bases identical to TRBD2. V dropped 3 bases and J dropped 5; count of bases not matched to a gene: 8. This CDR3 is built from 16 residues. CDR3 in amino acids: CASSFMGLALHNEQFF. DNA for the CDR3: TGTGCCAGCAGTTTTATGGGACTAGCTCTTCACAATGAGCAGTTCTTC.

The CDR3 nucleotides are TGTGCCAGCAGGAGCGGGAGTAACAATGAGCAGTTCTTC. The encoded protein is CASRSGSNNEQFF. This sequence joins TRBV5-4 and TRBJ2-1, with 8 positions matching TRBD2. CDR1 is SGHNT and CDR2 is YYREEE in the germline V gene (reference sequence). The CDR3 covers 13 residues. V trimming: 5 bases; J trimming: 5 bases; junction bases outside the gene matches: 3.

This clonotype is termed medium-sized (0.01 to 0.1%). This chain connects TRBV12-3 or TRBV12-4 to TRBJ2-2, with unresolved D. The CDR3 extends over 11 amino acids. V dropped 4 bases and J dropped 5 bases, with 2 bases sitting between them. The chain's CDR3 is CASSSTGELFF. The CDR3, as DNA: TGTGCCAGCAGTTCGACCGGGGAGCTGTTTTTT.

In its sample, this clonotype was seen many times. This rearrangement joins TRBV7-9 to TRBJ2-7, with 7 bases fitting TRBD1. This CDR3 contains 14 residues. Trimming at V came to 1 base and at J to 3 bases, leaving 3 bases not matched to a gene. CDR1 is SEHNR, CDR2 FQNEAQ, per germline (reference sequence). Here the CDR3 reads CASSLEGTVYEQYF. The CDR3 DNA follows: TGTGCCAGCAGCTTAGAAGGGACAGTCTACGAGCAGTACTTC.

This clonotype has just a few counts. The CDR3 coding sequence is TGCGCCAGCAGCCTTGACTACACTCAGGGGACCTACGAGCAGTACTTC. Its protein is CASSLDYTQGTYEQYF. The rearrangement links TRBV10-2 to TRBJ2-7; perhaps TRBD1 as D (6 bases). V was pared by 6 bases and J by 2 bases, with 20 bases between. This CDR3 contains 16 residues. Germline CDR1 reads WSHSY; CDR2 reads SAAADI.

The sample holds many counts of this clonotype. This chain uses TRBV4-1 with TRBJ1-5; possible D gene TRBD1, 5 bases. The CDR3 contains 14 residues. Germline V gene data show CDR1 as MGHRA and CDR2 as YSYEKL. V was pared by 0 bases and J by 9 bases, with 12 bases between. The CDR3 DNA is TGCGCCAGCAGCCAAGATACAGGCTCTTCGCCCCAGCATTTT. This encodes CASSQDTGSSPQHF.

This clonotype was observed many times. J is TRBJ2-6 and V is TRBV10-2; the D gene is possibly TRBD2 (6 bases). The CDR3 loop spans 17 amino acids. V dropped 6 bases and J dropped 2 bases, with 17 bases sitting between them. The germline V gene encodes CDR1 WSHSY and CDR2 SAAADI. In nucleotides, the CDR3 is TGCGCCAGCAGCTTCCGGGGGTCCCTCGCTGGGGCCAACGTCCTGACTTTC. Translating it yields CASSFRGSLAGANVLTF.